The sequence of this T cell receptor beta chain was determined in a study of regulatory T cells in long-lasting Graves disease. The wider study: Graves' patients with a new diagnosis had received antithyroid drugs under 3 months.

To make TCR beta libraries, researchers used iRepertoire HTBI primers and Arm-PCR of CDR3 regions. TCRdb processed the multiplex PCR reads anew with MiXCR; each CDR3 protein has one entry. The sample lists some 460,000 distinct CDR3 sequences, about a sixth seen once, with more than 10% in the top ten. This clonotype was counted between two and nine times. Time point defined: newly diagnosed GD, antithyroid drugs for less than 3 months. The TCR library was made from RNA extracted from PBMCs. CDR1 and CDR2 (germline): SGDLS, YYNGEE. Trimming left V 0 bases short and J 5 bases short, with 12 bases between. This CDR3 has 14 amino acids. This same sample was also taken into another study, of T cells in Graves' hyperthyroidism and ophthalmopathy. That paper states: Researchers report that a 13 V-J model separated ophthalmopathy from stable hyperthyroidism.

The TCR sequence derives from a man in his forties or fifties with Graves disease. This chain links TRBV9 with TRBJ2-7, with D uncertain. Source: peripheral blood mononuclear cells (PBMCs), taken at new diagnosis, from a patient treated with antithyroid drugs. The CDR3 DNA is TGTGCCAGCAGCGTAGGGACGGCCGGCGACGAGCAGTACTTC. Encoded protein: CASSVGTAGDEQYF.